One sample yielded the 9 T cell receptor beta chains listed below, sequenced in a study of T cells in Graves' hyperthyroidism and ophthalmopathy. RNA transcripts provided the source from which TCR beta CDR3 regions were amplified. TCR CDR3 regions were first amplified by RT-PCR with HTBI primers. TCRdb called the multiplex PCR reads again in MiXCR, with one record for every CDR3 protein. There are hundreds of thousands of distinct CDR3 sequences in the sample; 14% occur only once, and 9.5% to 13% lies in the top ten. The sample comprised blood. The receptors stem from a woman aged 18-29 years with Graves' hyperthyroidism.

The chain employs TRBV5-6 and TRBJ2-5, with a possible D match to TRBD1 (6 bases). Per germline, CDR1 SGHDT and CDR2 YYEEEE. This CDR3 has 15 amino acids. V was trimmed by 2 bases and J by 1 base, leaving 12 bases between them. The CDR3: CASSFRGPRQETQYF. DNA for the CDR3: TGTGCCAGCAGCTTCAGGGGCCCTCGCCAAGAGACCCAGTACTTC. Drawing the rest from reference TRBV5-6 and TRBJ2-5, the complete variable domain is DAGVTQSPTHLIKTRGQQVTLRCSPKSGHDTVSWYQQALGQGPQFIFQYYEEEERQRGNFPDRFSGHQFPNYSSELNVNALLLGDSALYLCASSFRGPRQETQYFGPGTRLLVL.

Details on this clonotype: An end of the junction does not agree with germline; a read error may underlie this. The rearrangement links TRBV28 to TRBJ2-7; 7 bases match TRBD2. The CDR3 is 15 amino acids. The V gene's germline CDR1 is MDHEN and CDR2 SYDVKM. The CDR3 DNA sequence: TGCGCCAGCAGCCAAGTAGGGCGGGAGCCCTACGAGCAGTACTTC. Its translation: CASSQVGREPYEQYF.

This clonotype was counted at least ten times. The V and J genes are TRBV28 and TRBJ2-7; 7 bases fit TRBD1. V shed 6 bases and J 0 bases; nucleotides not matched to a gene: 5. Germline V gene data show CDR1 as MDHEN and CDR2 as SYDVKM. The CDR3 contains 14 residues. The CDR3 bases are TGTGCCAGCAGCTCGGGACAGCACTCCTACGAGCAGTACTTC. The encoded protein is CASSSGQHSYEQYF.

This clonotype came up many times. The chain carries TRBV12-3 or TRBV12-4 and TRBJ1-1; D is ambiguous. The CDR3 covers 15 residues. V gave up 1 base and J gave up 1 base, with 10 bases separating them. DNA for the CDR3: TGTGCCAGCAGTTTAGGGGCCACGGGGAACACTGAAGCTTTCTTT. It translates to CASSLGATGNTEAFF.

This clonotype occurred many times. The chain uses TRBV20-1 and TRBJ2-1; D is ambiguous. CDR1 and CDR2 from the germline V gene are DFQATT and SNEGSKA (reference sequence). V was trimmed by 4 bases and J by 4 bases, leaving 11 bases between them. There are 13 residues in the CDR3. CDR3 sequence (DNA): TGCAGTGCTAAGTCAGGCCTTTACAATGAGCAGTTCTTC. Translating it yields CSAKSGLYNEQFF.

The CDR3 coding sequence is TGCAGTGCTAGAGATCAGGGACACCCCCCTTACAATGAGCAGTACTTC. This encodes CSARDQGHPPYNEQYF. This chain links TRBV20-1 with TRBJ2-1; maybe TRBD1 (6 bases). TRBJ2-7 explains the end of the DNA better; the J call may be wrong. The germline CDR1 and CDR2 sequences are DFQATT and SNEGSKA (reference sequence). The CDR3 spans 16 residues.

This clonotype was found many times. This rearrangement joins TRBV3-1 to TRBJ2-3; D perhaps matches TRBD2 (5 bases). This CDR3 has 13 residues. CDR1 LGHDT and CDR2 YNNKEL come from the germline V gene (reference sequence). The ends were cut back, 0 bases at V and 7 bases at J, with 8 bases in the middle. The CDR3 DNA sequence: TGTGCCAGCAGCCAAGATAGAGGGCATACGCAGTATTTT. This codes for CASSQDRGHTQYF.

This clonotype was observed many times. The chain carries TRBV30 and TRBJ2-2; 10 bases align to TRBD2. Germline CDR1 is GTSNPN and CDR2 is SVGIG (reference sequence). The V segment lost 0 bases and the J segment 6 bases; nucleotides outside the gene matches: 10. The CDR3 spans 17 residues. The CDR3 is CAWSVDSGRIDAGELFF. CDR3 sequence (DNA): TGTGCCTGGAGTGTAGATAGCGGGAGGATTGACGCCGGGGAGCTGTTTTTT. Full variable domain (outside the CDR3, taken from reference TRBV30 and TRBJ2-2): SQTIHQWPATLVQPVGSPLSLECTVEGTSNPNLYWYRQAAGRGLQLLFYSVGIGQISSEVPQNLSASRPQDRQFILSSKKLLLSDSGFYLCAWSVDSGRIDAGELFFGEGSRLTVL.

This rearrangement joins TRBV20-1 to TRBJ2-7, with 7 bases identical to TRBD1. V lost 8 bases to trimming and J lost 7 bases; unmatched junction nucleotides: 14. Per germline, CDR1 DFQATT and CDR2 SNEGSKA (reference sequence). CDR3 size: 13 residues. CDR3 in DNA: TGCAGTACCGGGACAGACAGATTGGGGGAGCAGTACTTC. This codes for CSTGTDRLGEQYF.